The 20 T cell receptor beta chains reported below all come from one sample, sequenced in a study of T-cell memory formation after mild COVID-19. Via MiXCR, TCRdb re-called the 5' RACE reads, giving one row per CDR3 protein. Of around 410,000 distinct CDR3 sequences listed, 20% to 25% are singletons. The sequenced sample consisted of PBMCs or a T cell subset sorted from them (not recorded which). These receptors all stem from an adult woman who had mild COVID-19 (a few samples of this study predate the infection). Cell type and time point are not known.

V gene TRBV20-1 combines with J gene TRBJ2-1; D unresolved. V lost 0 bases, J lost 3 bases, and 12 bases lay in between. The CDR3 spans 15 residues. Germline CDR1 and CDR2: DFQATT and SNEGSKA (reference sequence). CDR3 in amino acids: CSARDNLGNYNEQFF. CDR3 sequence (DNA): TGCAGTGCTAGAGACAACCTAGGAAACTACAATGAGCAGTTCTTC.

The chain carries TRBV7-8 and TRBJ2-3; 11 bases align to TRBD2. The V gene end was trimmed by 1 base and the J gene end by 2 bases; junction bases not matched to a gene: 11. The CDR3 consists of 19 residues. From germline, CDR1 is SGHVS and CDR2 FQNEAQ. CDR3 in amino acids: CASSLVGLAGGFLTDTQYF. The CDR3 DNA follows: TGTGCCAGCAGCTTAGTTGGCCTAGCGGGGGGCTTCCTCACAGATACGCAGTATTTT.

V gene TRBV4-3 combines with J gene TRBJ2-2; 11 positions agree with TRBD2. V dropped 0 bases and J dropped 4; count of bases not matched to a gene: 10. Germline V gene data show CDR1 as LGHNA and CDR2 as YSLEER. The CDR3 runs 19 residues. Written as DNA, the CDR3 is TGCGCCAGCAGCCAAGATGTACATGTGACTAGCGGGATCACCGGGGAGCTGTTTTTT. Its protein product is CASSQDVHVTSGITGELFF.

This clonotype was counted between two and nine times. V is TRBV7-8 and J is TRBJ2-3; 8 positions agree with TRBD1. The CDR3 is 17 amino acids. The V gene end was trimmed by 0 bases and the J gene end by 4 bases; junction bases not matched to a gene: 9. The germline V gene has CDR1 SGHVS and CDR2 FQNEAQ. The CDR3 DNA sequence: TGTGCCAGCAGCTTAGCCCACAGGGGGAGACAAGCAGATACGCAGTATTTT. Residues: CASSLAHRGRQADTQYF.

This clonotype showed up just a few times. V usage is TRBV3-1 and J usage is TRBJ2-3, with D tentatively TRBD2 (6 bases). The CDR3 has 13 amino acids. The V end lost 8 bases, the J end lost 0 bases, and 9 bases lay between the germline ends. Germline values: CDR1 LGHDT, CDR2 YNNKEL (reference sequence). DNA for the CDR3: TGTGCCAGCCTTGGGAGGAGCACAGATACGCAGTATTTT. Its protein is CASLGRSTDTQYF.

The V gene is TRBV7-9, the J gene TRBJ2-6; tentatively, D is TRBD2 (6 bases). The CDR3 covers 17 residues. The V end lost 0 bases, the J end lost 0 bases, and 9 bases lay between the germline ends. Per germline, CDR1 SEHNR and CDR2 FQNEAQ (reference sequence). The CDR3 coding sequence is TGTGCCAGCAGCTTAGCGTTCGGGGGCTCTGGGGCCAACGTCCTGACTTTC. Translation gives CASSLAFGGSGANVLTF.

The rearrangement joins TRBV5-1 to TRBJ2-1; TRBD1 agrees at 10 bases. The CDR3 contains 15 residues. CDR1 and CDR2 (germline): SGHRS, YFSETQ. The V segment lost 3 bases and the J segment 6 bases; nucleotides outside the gene matches: 6. As DNA, the CDR3 is TGCGCCAGCAGCTCCCGGGACAGGGGATTCAATGAGCAGTTCTTC. It translates to CASSSRDRGFNEQFF.

This chain joins TRBV5-1 and TRBJ1-2, with 8 bases lining up with TRBD1. Trimming removed 4 bases from V and 2 bases from J; junction bases left unmatched: 7. Germline V gene sequence: CDR1 SGHRS, CDR2 YFSETQ. This CDR3 is 15 amino acids long. This CDR3 is CASSRGQGTNYGYTF. In DNA form, the CDR3 reads TGCGCCAGCAGCCGAGGACAGGGTACAAACTATGGCTACACCTTC.

This clonotype has a handful of counts. This sequence joins TRBV5-1 and TRBJ2-3, with 12 bases fitting TRBD2. The germline gives CDR1 SGHRS, CDR2 YFSETQ. This CDR3 has 13 residues. The ends lost 4 bases at V and 13 bases at J; junction bases unmatched: 7. The CDR3 coding sequence is TGCGCCAGCAGCCAACGACTAGCGGGAGTCAAGTATTTT. The encoded protein is CASSQRLAGVKYF.

The V and J genes are TRBV15 and TRBJ2-1; D not certain. The CDR3 extends over 18 amino acids. Trimming removed 1 base from V and 1 base from J, with 17 bases in between. Germline CDR1 is LNHNV and CDR2 is YYDKDF (reference sequence). The CDR3 is CATSRAEDQFRSYNEQFF. The CDR3 coding sequence is TGTGCCACCAGCAGAGCAGAAGACCAGTTCAGATCCTACAATGAGCAGTTCTTC.

This clonotype was observed a few times. The rearrangement links TRBV6-5 to TRBJ1-5, with D perhaps matching TRBD1 (6 bases). Trimming shortened V by 2 bases and J by 7 bases, and 15 bases separated the two germline ends. The CDR3 spans 15 residues. In germline, CDR1 is MNHEY, CDR2 SVGAGI. The CDR3 loop is CASSYGSTGQQPQHF. The CDR3 DNA reads as TGTGCCAGCAGTTACGGGTCGACAGGCCAACAGCCCCAGCATTTT.

This clonotype has a handful of counts. This chain connects TRBV19 to TRBJ2-7; maybe TRBD1 (5 bases). The CDR3 totals 14 residues. CDR1 LNHDA and CDR2 SQIVND come from the germline V gene (reference sequence). Deletions cut 5 bases from V and 2 bases from J, with 13 bases between. In DNA, the CDR3 is TGTGCCAGTAGTGGCGACAGCGTAGCCTACGAGCAGTACTTC. The encoded protein is CASSGDSVAYEQYF. Variable domain in full (rest from reference TRBV19 and TRBJ2-7): DGGITQSPKYLFRKEGQNVTLSCEQNLNHDAMYWYRQDPGQGLRLIYYSQIVNDFQKGDIAEGYSVSREKKESFPLTVTSAQKNPTAFYLCASSGDSVAYEQYFGPGTRLTVT.

This clonotype occurred a few times. The V call is TRBV7-9, the J call TRBJ2-7; perhaps TRBD2 as D (6 bases). The CDR3 covers 14 residues. Per the germline V gene, CDR1 is SEHNR and CDR2 is FQNEAQ (reference sequence). V was trimmed by 4 bases and J by 1 base, leaving 11 bases between them. The CDR3 DNA is TGTGCCAGCAGCTATAGGACTAATTCCTACGAGCAGTACTTC. It specifies CASSYRTNSYEQYF. Together with reference TRBV7-9 and TRBJ2-7, the CDR3 gives the full variable domain: DTGVSQNPRHKITKRGQNVTFRCDPISEHNRLYWYRQTLGQGPEFLTYFQNEAQLEKSRLLSDRFSAERPKGSFSTLEIQRTEQGDSAMYLCASSYRTNSYEQYFGPGTRLTVT.

This clonotype came up a few times. This sequence joins TRBV4-1 and TRBJ2-7, with 10 bases identical to TRBD2. Looked up from germline, CDR1 is MGHRA and CDR2 is YSYEKL. The CDR3 has 15 residues. Unmatched junction bases numbered 7, after V lost 4 bases and J lost 4 bases. DNA for the CDR3: TGCGCCAGCAGCCCTAACGGACTAGCGGAATACGAGCAGTACTTC. It encodes CASSPNGLAEYEQYF.

In this sample, this clonotype turned up a few times. The V and J genes are TRBV25-1 and TRBJ1-4; 8 bases fit TRBD1. The CDR3 sequence is 15 residues long. CDR1 and CDR2 from the germline V gene are MGHDK and SYGVNS. V gave up 5 bases and J gave up 5 bases; unmatched junction bases: 7. CDR3 in amino acids: CASSNGTGLNEKLFF. The CDR3 nucleotides are TGTGCCAGCAGTAACGGGACAGGCTTAAATGAAAAACTGTTTTTT.

CDR3 DNA: TGTGCCAGCAGCCAAAAGTCCCTAAAACCTCTCCAACAAGAGACCCAGTACTTC. Translation: CASSQKSLKPLQQETQYF. V and J are TRBV12-3 or TRBV12-4 and TRBJ2-5; D is undetermined. This CDR3 has 18 amino acids. V gave up 6 bases and J gave up 2 bases, with 25 bases separating them.

The chain carries TRBV5-1 and TRBJ2-3; the D gene is possibly TRBD1 (6 bases). V was shortened by 2 bases and J by 1 base, with 11 bases between the two germline ends. This CDR3 has 15 residues. Germline values: CDR1 SGHRS, CDR2 YFSETQ. The CDR3 bases are TGCGCCAGCAGCTTACAGGGATCCGGCACAGATACGCAGTATTTT. Protein sequence: CASSLQGSGTDTQYF.

This clonotype has a handful of counts. This chain links TRBV7-2 with TRBJ1-4; TRBD1 might be the D (5 bases). The CDR3 length is 16 residues. Trimming removed 5 bases from V and 8 bases from J, with 21 bases in between. Germline values: CDR1 SGHTA, CDR2 FQGNSA. The CDR3 DNA sequence: TGTGCCAGCAGCACTAGACCCCAGGGAAGGGGAGAAAAACTGTTTTTT. This gives the protein CASSTRPQGRGEKLFF.

The V and J genes are TRBV29-1 and TRBJ2-7; 7 nucleotides match TRBD1. This CDR3 spans 13 amino acids. Losses at the gene ends were 6 bases for V and 3 bases for J; bases not matched to a gene: 8. Germline V gives CDR1 SQVTM, CDR2 ANQGSEA. The CDR3: CSVATGSRYEQYF. The CDR3 region has the DNA TGCAGCGTAGCGACAGGGTCCCGCTACGAGCAGTACTTC.

This sequence joins TRBV3-1 and TRBJ2-7, with 11 bases identical to TRBD2. This CDR3 has 15 residues. Germline V lookup: CDR1 LGHDT, CDR2 YNNKEL (reference sequence). V was pared by 5 bases and J by 2 bases, with 5 bases of the junction left unmatched. The CDR3 loop reads CASSNLAGGPYEQYF. CDR3 bases: TGTGCCAGCAGCAATCTAGCGGGGGGACCCTACGAGCAGTACTTC.